The T cell receptor (beta chain) described here comes from a study of monozygotic twins with inflammatory bowel disease. TCRdb re-analyzed the 5' RACE reads; it lists each CDR3 protein once, without DNA. This repertoire comprises 350,000 to 500,000 distinct CDR3 sequences; its ten largest clones make up 2% to 2.5%. This CDR3 contains 15 residues. Germline CDR1 and CDR2: DFQATT and SNEGSKA (reference sequence). Input material: blood. The receptor comes from a human donor with ulcerative colitis or Crohn's disease, or a healthy co-twin of an affected twin (not recorded which). This chain links TRBV20-1 with TRBJ1-6. CDR3 region: CSARENDRVNSPLHF.